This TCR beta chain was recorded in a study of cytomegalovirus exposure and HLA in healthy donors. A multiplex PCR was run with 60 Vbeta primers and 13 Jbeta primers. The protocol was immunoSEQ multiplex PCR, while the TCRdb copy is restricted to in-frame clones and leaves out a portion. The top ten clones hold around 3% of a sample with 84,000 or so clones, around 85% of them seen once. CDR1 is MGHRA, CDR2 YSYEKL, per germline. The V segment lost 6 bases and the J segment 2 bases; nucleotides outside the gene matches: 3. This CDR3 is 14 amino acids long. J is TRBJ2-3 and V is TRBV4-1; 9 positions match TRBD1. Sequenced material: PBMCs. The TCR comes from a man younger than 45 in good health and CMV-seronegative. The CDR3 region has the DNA TGCGCCAGCAGGGACAGGGGTCCCACAGATACGCAGTATTTT. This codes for CASRDRGPTDTQYF.